Described below is a single TCR beta chain sequence and its context. This clonotype occurred once. Its binding antigen is unknown. Base qualities are not provided; no much larger clone lies one nucleotide away. One read amounts to weak evidence. The data are from a study of T cells after yellow fever vaccination (dated by TCRdb to the late 2010s). About the investigation overall: Libraries from fractions with low cell numbers were prepared with the SMART-Seq v4 Ultra Low Input RNA kit. To follow T-cell clones before and after both primary and booster YFV17D yellow fever vaccination, bulk TCR alpha and beta repertoires underwent longitudinal sequencing. Two healthy male donors made up the cohort, one aged 18 to 29 years and the other aged 30 to 39 years. Bulk PBMC replicates and cell subsets were isolated from blood drawn at multiple timepoints before and after both primary and secondary immunization.

For CDR1 and CDR2, the germline V gene (reference sequence) lists DFQATT and SNEGSKA. Between the V and J ends, shortened by 2 bases and 5 bases respectively, the junction contains 5 bases. There are 11 amino acids in the CDR3, from cysteine to phenylalanine inclusive. CDR3 DNA is the only sequence kept; it has 33 bases, read in frame from the first base. The treatment or condition label here, explained by the study, means: live attenuated yellow fever vaccine strain. Two biological replicates of bulk PBMCs were collected at each blood-draw timepoint. A standard Ficoll-Paque protocol was used to isolate PBMCs from peripheral blood. RNA was extracted with TriZol from bulk PBMCs, CD4 and CD8 fractions, and dextramer-positive and dextramer-negative fractions. General conclusions and limits of the study: Computational filtering was required because FACS-sorted repertoires could contain abundant contaminating clonotypes from the bulk population. The secondary T-cell response was weaker than the primary response but faster, peaking on day 5 instead of day 15. Most clones expanded after primary vaccination (96% of CD4 and 88% of CD8) were re-detected after the booster, suggesting that broad memory maintenance occurred. A small fraction of clonotypes showed up in both the CD4 and CD8 compartments, probably as a result of convergent recombination. Because the study included only two donors, the extent to which the findings can be generalized is limited.

TCR cDNA was synthesized by 5'RACE template switching, through which a universal primer site and unique molecular identifiers were introduced. Priming of cDNA synthesis was performed from both the TCR alpha and TCR beta constant segments. Two PCR steps were used to amplify libraries, with sample barcodes and sequencing adapters being added in the second step. Libraries were sequenced on Illumina HiSeq 2500 (2x100 bp) or NovaSeq (2x150 bp). Turning to the authors' computational methods: Reads were demultiplexed and collapsed into UMI consensus sequences with MIGEC, and V(D)J alignment was performed with MiXCR. Clonotypes responding to the vaccine were identified with edgeR on replicate PBMC samples, with the criteria of FDR below 0.01 and a log2 fold change above 5 up to day 15. CD4 or CD8 identity was assigned to each bulk clonotype according to whether the clonotype was present at higher abundance in the sequenced CD4 repertoire or the sequenced CD8 repertoire. In TCRdb, the public reads were trimmed at Q25 with fastp and aligned with MiXCR, with productive beta chains retained. One record per CDR3 amino acid sequence lists the most common genes and DNA. TCRdb assigned the V and J calls; the authors' analysis was not used. For this sample the table gives 350,000 to 450,000 distinct CDR3 sequences, of which around 6.4% were detected only once. 15% of the sample goes to the ten largest clones.

Source: PBMCs, taken 5 days after the yellow fever booster vaccination. The chain employs TRBV20-1 and TRBJ2-3; the D segment cannot be called with confidence. The receptor was derived from a man in his thirties or forties who received the YFV17D yellow fever vaccine. The CDR3 reads CSARSRDTQYF. Read as DNA, the sequence is TGCAGTGCTAGATCACGAGATACGCAGTATTTT.